The rows below give T cell receptor beta chains drawn from one sample of a study of blood T cells in healthy people across ages. TCRdb re-analysed the 5' RACE reads in MiXCR, keeping a single row per CDR3 protein. The sample holds 760,000 or so distinct CDR3 sequences, around a quarter seen once. These data also formed part of another study, on T cells of mothers and their children.

The sequenced material came from blood. The receptors come from a boy aged 5 to 17 in good health. Each CDR3 is given with its conserved first and last residue. The D gene is left open where the match is weak. Clone size is not always given. Where it is, it says once, few, many or a class for expanded clones.

abundance	v_gene	d_gene	j_gene	CDR3aa	CDR3nt
-	TRBV6-5	TRBD1	TRBJ1-2	CASSYSWDSNYGYTF	TGTGCCAGCAGTTACTCGTGGGACAGTAACTATGGCTACACCTTC
few	TRBV5-1	-	TRBJ2-5	CASSLYLGVQETQYF	TGCGCCAGCAGCTTGTACCTGGGTGTTCAAGAGACCCAGTACTTC
few	TRBV4-3	-	TRBJ1-5	CASSQDRGHNQPQHF	TGCGCCAGCAGCCAAGATAGGGGACACAATCAGCCCCAGCATTTT
-	TRBV5-6	TRBD1	TRBJ1-2	CASSRGQTIRTNYGYTF	TGTGCCAGCAGCAGGGGACAGACGATAAGAACTAACTATGGCTACACCTTC
-	TRBV25-1	TRBD1	TRBJ2-2	CASSWTGYGELFF	TGTGCCAGCAGCTGGACAGGGTACGGGGAGCTGTTTTTT
few	TRBV7-3	-	TRBJ2-7	CASSFAGGAYEQYF	TGTGCCAGCAGCTTCGCCGGGGGCGCCTACGAGCAGTACTTC
few	TRBV7-2	-	TRBJ1-1	CASSLQMGDTEAFF	TGTGCCAGCAGCCTACAGATGGGGGACACTGAAGCTTTCTTT
few	TRBV20-1	-	TRBJ2-7	CSARDKSVYEQYF	TGCAGTGCTAGGGATAAAAGTGTCTACGAGCAGTACTTC
-	TRBV5-6	TRBD2	TRBJ2-7	CASSFSGGFKWEQYF	TGTGCCAGCAGCTTTAGCGGGGGGTTCAAGTGGGAGCAGTACTTC
-	TRBV6-6	-	TRBJ2-7	CASNLPGTPGEQYF	TGTGCCAGCAACCTACCCGGGACACCGGGCGAGCAGTACTTC
-	TRBV5-1	TRBD2	TRBJ2-5	CASSSGTSKIGETQYF	TGCGCCAGCAGCTCCGGGACTAGCAAGATCGGAGAGACCCAGTACTTC
few	TRBV7-9	-	TRBJ1-1	CASSFGPGPEAFF	TGTGCCAGCAGCTTTGGGCCGGGGCCTGAAGCTTTCTTT
few	TRBV11-1	-	TRBJ2-2	CASSFLSGPTGELFF	TGTGCCAGCAGCTTCCTCAGCGGGCCCACCGGGGAGCTGTTTTTT
-	TRBV29-1	-	TRBJ2-3	CSVWGDTQYF	TGCAGCGTTTGGGGAGATACGCAGTATTTT
few	TRBV3-1	-	TRBJ2-5	CASSQVEKTQYF	TGTGCCAGCAGCCAAGTTGAGAAGACCCAGTACTTC
-	TRBV20-1	-	TRBJ2-1	CSARGGTFPSSYNEQFF	TGCAGTGCTAGAGGTGGGACTTTCCCGAGCTCCTACAATGAGCAGTTCTTC
-	TRBV4-1	TRBD2	TRBJ2-2	CASSQDIAGGYTGELFF	TGCGCCAGCAGCCAAGATATAGCGGGGGGATACACCGGGGAGCTGTTTTTT
-	TRBV20-1	-	TRBJ2-7	CSATGGDWKQYF	TGCAGTGCTACTGGGGGAGATTGGAAGCAGTACTTC
-	TRBV16	TRBD1	TRBJ1-1	CASSPNRDRGVAFF	TGTGCCAGCAGCCCTAACCGGGACAGAGGAGTAGCTTTCTTT
-	TRBV27	TRBD1	TRBJ2-2	CASSPRDRRNTGELFF	TGTGCCAGCAGTCCACGGGACAGGAGAAACACCGGGGAGCTGTTTTTT
-	TRBV24-1	TRBD1	TRBJ2-5	CATSDWTGMEETQYF	TGTGCCACCAGTGATTGGACAGGGATGGAAGAGACCCAGTACTTC
-	TRBV7-9	TRBD1	TRBJ2-5	CASSPRDRSQTQYF	TGTGCCAGCAGCCCAAGGGACAGGAGCCAGACCCAGTACTTC
-	TRBV6-5	TRBD2	TRBJ2-5	CASSYHPGIAGDQETQYF	TGTGCCAGCAGTTACCATCCCGGGATAGCGGGGGACCAAGAGACCCAGTACTTC
-	TRBV7-3	-	TRBJ2-1	CASSLRGNDEQFF	TGTGCCAGCAGCTTAAGGGGGAACGATGAGCAGTTCTTC
-	TRBV7-8	TRBD1	TRBJ1-1	CASSLGYRGRNTEAFF	TGTGCCAGCAGCTTAGGCTACAGGGGCAGGAACACTGAAGCTTTCTTT
-	TRBV28	TRBD2	TRBJ2-1	CASRTGGAVNEQFF	TGTGCCAGCAGAACGGGGGGGGCGGTTAATGAGCAGTTCTTC
-	TRBV28	-	TRBJ2-7	CASSPPGTTSYEQYF	TGTGCCAGCAGTCCACCTGGGACAACTTCCTACGAGCAGTACTTC
-	TRBV11-3	TRBD1	TRBJ2-1	CASSPETGRDEQFF	TGTGCCAGCAGCCCGGAGACAGGGAGAGATGAGCAGTTCTTC
few	TRBV3-1	-	TRBJ2-7	CASSQDLTGGYEQYF	TGCGCCAGCAGCCAAGATTTAACAGGAGGGTACGAGCAGTACTTC
few	TRBV18	-	TRBJ2-5	CASSPPLTSWREETQYF	TGTGCCAGCTCACCACCGCTAACCTCCTGGCGGGAAGAGACCCAGTACTTC
few	TRBV9	TRBD2	TRBJ2-4	CASSVGGENIQYF	TGTGCCAGCAGCGTCGGGGGGGAAAACATTCAGTACTTC
-	TRBV28	-	TRBJ1-4	CASRTPGNEKLFF	TGTGCCAGCCGTACACCAGGCAATGAAAAACTGTTTTTT
few	TRBV6-5	-	TRBJ1-1	CASSYRSQGNTEAFF	TGTGCCAGCAGTTACCGATCCCAGGGGAACACTGAAGCTTTCTTT
-	TRBV20-1	-	TRBJ2-7	CSARTLDLSYEQYF	TGCAGTGCTAGGACCCTAGATCTCTCCTACGAGCAGTACTTC
-	TRBV12-3/TRBV12-4	TRBD2	TRBJ2-7	CASSFSSGASSEQYF	TGTGCCAGCAGTTTTTCTAGCGGGGCCTCCTCCGAGCAGTACTTC
-	TRBV12-3/TRBV12-4	TRBD2	TRBJ2-3	CASSLRLAGSTDTQYF	TGTGCCAGCAGTTTGCGGCTAGCGGGGAGCACAGATACGCAGTATTTT
-	TRBV9	TRBD2	TRBJ2-5	CASRQTGLEETQYF	TGTGCCAGCAGACAAACGGGACTAGAAGAGACCCAGTACTTC
-	TRBV7-9	-	TRBJ2-2	CARGGDTGELFF	TGTGCAAGAGGCGGAGACACCGGGGAGCTGTTTTTT